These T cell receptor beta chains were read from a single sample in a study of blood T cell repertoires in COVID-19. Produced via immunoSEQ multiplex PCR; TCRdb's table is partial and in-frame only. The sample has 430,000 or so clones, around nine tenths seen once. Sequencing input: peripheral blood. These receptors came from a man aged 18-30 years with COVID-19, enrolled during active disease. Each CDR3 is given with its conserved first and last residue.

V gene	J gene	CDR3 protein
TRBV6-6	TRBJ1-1	CASSQWGQGARDTEAFF
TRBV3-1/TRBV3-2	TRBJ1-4	CASSQLSRGANEKLFF
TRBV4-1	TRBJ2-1	CASSPTPGLAGGRTYNEQFF
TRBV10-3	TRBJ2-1	CAISANGREFFNEQFF
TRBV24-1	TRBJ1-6	CAPRKGLNNSPLHF
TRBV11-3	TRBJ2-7	CASSSSYELAGLAYEQYF
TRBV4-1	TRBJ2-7	CASSQEWDNLYEQYF
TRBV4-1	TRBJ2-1	CASSQEQGNNEQFF
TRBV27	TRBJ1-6	CASSPRRVDNSPLHF
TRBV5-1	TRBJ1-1	CASSQLGGVGEAFF
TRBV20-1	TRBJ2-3	CSAPSSDTQYF
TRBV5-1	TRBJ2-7	CASSLRDTYEQYF
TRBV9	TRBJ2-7	CASSVRDRDPEQYF
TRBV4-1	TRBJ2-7	CASSQDQDSYTYEQYF
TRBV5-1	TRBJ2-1	CASGTGQGGYNEQFF
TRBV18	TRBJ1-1	CASSPDQQGPNTEAFF
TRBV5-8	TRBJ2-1	CASSENLAGGPNEQFF
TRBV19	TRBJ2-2	CASRGRAVGHTGELFF
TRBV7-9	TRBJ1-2	CASTHEGTVNYGYTF
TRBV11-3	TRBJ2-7	CASSLRGDSYEQYF
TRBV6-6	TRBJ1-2	CASSPPGGASGYTF
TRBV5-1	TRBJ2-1	CASSPGLAGGPYNEQFF